The rows below give T cell receptor beta chains drawn from one sample of a study of molecular identifiers for immune sequencing clone quantification. TCRdb ran MiXCR on the PCR reads and lists one entry per CDR3 protein. The sample gives approximately 550,000 distinct CDR3 sequences, about 25% of which show up once; over 0.6% is in the top ten. Material for sequencing was naive CD8+ T cells from blood, with Jurkat cell RNA spiked in. The receptor source for this set is a human donor in good health. Some libraries in this study had Jurkat cell RNA spiked in. The CDR3 runs from the conserved cysteine through the conserved F or W. A D gene is named only where the DNA matches it firmly. Clone sizes are given selectively: once, few, many, or a class where the clone is expanded.

cdr3_nt	cdr3_aa	d_call	j_call	v_call	clone_size
TGTGCCAGCAGCCCCCCCCCACCAGATGAAGCTTTCTTT	CASSPPPPDEAFF	NA	TRBJ1-1	TRBV7-9	NA
TGTGCCAGCAGTTTATATCTAGGTCAGCCCCAGCATTTT	CASSLYLGQPQHF	NA	TRBJ1-5	TRBV27	few
TGTGCCAGCTCACGGGAGGACAGGTCCGGTCGGCCCCAGCATTTT	CASSREDRSGRPQHF	TRBD1	TRBJ1-5	TRBV18	many
TGCGCCAGCAGCTGGTCTAGCGGGGTTTACGAGCAGTACTTC	CASSWSSGVYEQYF	TRBD2	TRBJ2-7	TRBV5-1	many
TGCAGTGCTAGAGAAGGACTAGCGGGGGGGTACCAAGAGACCCAGTACTTC	CSAREGLAGGYQETQYF	TRBD2	TRBJ2-5	TRBV20-1	many
TGTGCCAGCAGTGATCCCATCTCGGCCCATCAGACAGGGTCCTGTAGTTCCGGAAACACCATATATTTT	CASSDPISAHQTGSCSSGNTIYF	TRBD1	TRBJ1-3	TRBV27	few
TGCGCCAGCAGCCAAGACATAACTGCTAACTATGGCTACACCTTC	CASSQDITANYGYTF	NA	TRBJ1-2	TRBV4-3	few
TGTGCCAGCAGCTTAACCGGGACAATAGGGTACGAGCAGTACTTC	CASSLTGTIGYEQYF	NA	TRBJ2-7	TRBV7-9	many
TGTGCCAGCAGTTTTTCGAACACCGGGGAGCTGTTTTTT	CASSFSNTGELFF	NA	TRBJ2-2	TRBV6-5	many
TGCAGCGTTGAAGACCTTAACACTGAAGCTTTCTTT	CSVEDLNTEAFF	NA	TRBJ1-1	TRBV29-1	many
TGTGCCAGCAGCTTAATGCGGGTCGGCGGGGAGCTGTTTTTT	CASSLMRVGGELFF	NA	TRBJ2-2	TRBV7-9	few
TGTGCCTGGAGCCGACAGGGGAACACCGGGGAGCTGTTTTTT	CAWSRQGNTGELFF	TRBD1	TRBJ2-2	TRBV30	many
TGTGCCAGCAGTTACTCGATCGGGGCCGGCAATCAGCCCCAGCATTTT	CASSYSIGAGNQPQHF	NA	TRBJ1-5	TRBV6-2/TRBV6-3	many
TGCGCCAGCAGCTCGCGAATCGGGCTAGCGGGGGGGGCATTCACCGGGGAGCTGTTTTTT	CASSSRIGLAGGAFTGELFF	TRBD2	TRBJ2-2	TRBV4-1	NA
TGTGCCAGCAGTGAGGGGCTAGCCCACGAGCAGTACTTC	CASSEGLAHEQYF	NA	TRBJ2-7	TRBV27	few
TGTGCCAGCAGCTTAGGGGCAGGGGGCGTGGGCACAGATACGCAGTATTTT	CASSLGAGGVGTDTQYF	TRBD1	TRBJ2-3	TRBV11-2	NA
TGTGCCAGCAGCAGAGCATGGGACGGGGCCTCCTATGGCTACACCTTC	CASSRAWDGASYGYTF	NA	TRBJ1-2	TRBV5-6	few
TGTGCCAGCAGCTTGGCTATAGGAGACAGAACCTACGAGCAGTACTTC	CASSLAIGDRTYEQYF	NA	TRBJ2-7	TRBV5-6	NA
TGTGCCAGCAGCTTAACAGCGGGAGGGCCCCCAGATACGCAGTATTTT	CASSLTAGGPPDTQYF	TRBD2	TRBJ2-3	TRBV11-2	NA